The T cell receptor (beta chain) under discussion was sequenced for a study of brain T cells in children with intractable seizures. The study, taken as a whole, reports: Viral specificity was inferred only from CDR3 similarity; HCMV serostatus was unknown. Pre-surgery blood may have been undersampled, hiding some clones.

Germline V gene lookup returns CDR1 SGHTA and CDR2 FQGTGA. V shed 5 bases and J shed 6 bases, with 20 bases lying between them. There are 15 residues in the CDR3. Sequencing was performed with immunoSEQ multiplex PCR; in TCRdb, only in-frame clones are kept and a portion is missing. The sample lists about 340,000 clones, 85% to 95% occurring once. Concerning this clone itself: The antigen remains unidentified.

Time point here: blood from clinic visit 5 months post-surgery; TSC patient then seizure free. Pre-surgery treatment included at least one anti-epileptic drug. This clonotype originated in a boy less than two years old with tuberous sclerosis and intractable seizures. The starting material was peripheral blood, obtained roughly 5 months after surgery. The chain couples TRBV7-3 to TRBJ2-7, with D tentatively TRBD1 or TRBD2 (5 bases each). For the CDR3, the DNA is TGTGCCAGCAGCCTCGGGACGGGGATAGGAGGCGAGCAGTACTTC. Its protein is CASSLGTGIGGEQYF. The variable domain in full, completed from reference TRBV7-3 and TRBJ2-7, reads GAGVSQTPSNKVTEKGKYVELRCDPISGHTALYWYRQSLGQGPEFLIYFQGTGAADDSGLPNDRFFAVRPEGSVSTLKIQRTERGDSAVYLCASSLGTGIGGEQYFGPGTRLTVT.